A selection of T cell receptor beta chains follows, all from one sample in a study of blood T cell repertoires in COVID-19. Sequenced by immunoSEQ multiplex PCR; TCRdb stores in-frame clones only, minus some. The top ten hold roughly 0.8% of the sample, which has a few hundred thousand clones, roughly 90% seen once. The sequenced sample was peripheral blood. These receptors were collected from a man aged 25 to 40 with acute or convalescent COVID-19. Each CDR3 is given with its conserved first and last residue. D genes are given only for firm matches. Clone size is stated in some rows and not others, as once, few, many or a class when expanded.

>15|TRBV19|.|TRBJ1-5|TRBD1
CASRWDRGPNQPQHF
TGTGCCAGTAGGTGGGACAGGGGCCCTAATCAGCCCCAGCATTTT
>15|TRBV19|.|TRBJ2-7|.
CASTPPSGSSYEQYF
TGTGCCAGTACCCCACCGAGCGGCTCCTCCTACGAGCAGTACTTC
>18|TRBV30|.|TRBJ1-6|TRBD1
CAWSGGQGGISGNSPLHF
TGTGCCTGGAGCGGGGGACAGGGGGGAATATCTGGTAATTCACCCCTCCACTTT
>15|TRBV7-9|.|TRBJ1-4|TRBD1
CASSQRQGMGEKLFF
TGTGCCAGCAGCCAAAGACAGGGGATGGGTGAAAAACTGTTTTTT
>15|TRBV5-1|.|TRBJ2-2|TRBD1
CASSLHRGPTGELFF
TGCGCCAGCAGCTTACACAGGGGTCCCACCGGGGAGCTGTTTTTT
>16|TRBV2|.|TRBJ2-1|TRBD2
CASARTSGGSYNEQFF
TGTGCCAGCGCCCGGACTAGCGGGGGATCCTACAATGAGCAGTTCTTC
>15|TRBV4-2|.|TRBJ2-1|.
CASSQDVSRANEQFF
TGTGCCAGCAGCCAAGATGTTTCCAGGGCAAATGAGCAGTTCTTC
>14|TRBV27|.|TRBJ1-5|.
CASSSQNGNQPQHF
TGTGCCAGCAGTTCCCAGAATGGCAATCAGCCCCAGCATTTT
>14|TRBV5-5|few|TRBJ1-4|.
CASSLGQSNEKLFF
TGTGCCAGCAGCTTGGGACAGTCTAATGAAAAACTGTTTTTT
>12|TRBV14|.|TRBJ1-1|.
CASSPLGAEAFF
TGTGCCAGCAGCCCTCTAGGGGCTGAAGCTTTCTTT
>13|TRBV7-9|.|TRBJ1-1|.
CASSLRVWSGAFF
TGTGCCAGCAGCTTGAGGGTTTGGAGTGGAGCTTTCTTT
>14|TRBV28|.|TRBJ2-7|TRBD2
CASSLLAGGGEQYF
TGTGCCAGCAGTTTACTAGCGGGAGGGGGAGAGCAGTACTTC
>14|TRBV2|.|TRBJ1-4|TRBD1
CASSGSGGWEKLFF
TGTGCCAGCAGCGGGTCAGGGGGCTGGGAAAAACTGTTTTTT
>14|TRBV9|.|TRBJ1-2|.
CASSHDSANYGYTF
TGTGCCAGCAGCCACGACAGCGCTAACTATGGCTACACCTTC
>15|TRBV11-2|.|TRBJ1-1|.
CASSLDQIGGTEAFF
TGTGCCAGCAGCTTAGATCAAATAGGCGGGACTGAAGCTTTCTTT
>15|TRBV18|.|TRBJ2-1|.
CASSLTGIERGEQFF
TGTGCCAGCTCACTAACAGGGATTGAACGCGGTGAGCAGTTCTTC
>13|TRBV5-1|.|TRBJ1-2|.
CASSGTGDYGYTF
TGCGCCAGCAGCGGAACAGGAGACTATGGCTACACCTTC
>13|TRBV11-2|.|TRBJ2-5|.
CASSLAGSQTQYF
TGTGCCAGCAGCTTAGCGGGGAGCCAGACCCAGTACTTC
>18|TRBV4-2|.|TRBJ1-1|TRBD1
CASSPREGTGAGDTEAFF
TGTGCCAGCAGCCCCCGGGAGGGGACAGGGGCTGGGGACACTGAAGCTTTCTTT
>13|TRBV28|.|TRBJ1-4|TRBD1
CASSLYGQGKLFF
TGTGCCAGCAGTTTGTACGGACAGGGGAAACTGTTTTTT
>15|TRBV3-1/TRBV3-2|.|TRBJ2-5|.
CASSPISVARETQYF
TGTGCCAGCAGCCCTATATCGGTCGCGAGGGAGACCCAGTACTTC
>16|TRBV11-2|once|TRBJ2-3|.
CASSQRTSPSTDTQYF
TGTGCCAGCAGCCAGCGGACCTCCCCATCCACAGATACGCAGTATTTT
>14|TRBV28|.|TRBJ2-3|.
CASSSQGSTDTQYF
TGTGCCAGCAGTTCCCAGGGGAGCACAGATACGCAGTATTTT
>15|TRBV7-8|.|TRBJ2-5|.
CASTNRGGTGETQYF
TGTGCCAGCACGAACCGGGGGGGGACAGGGGAGACCCAGTACTTC
>17|TRBV5-5|.|TRBJ2-5|TRBD2
CASSRWTSGALQETQYF
TGTGCCAGCAGCCGCTGGACTAGCGGGGCGCTCCAAGAGACCCAGTACTTC
>18|TRBV7-6|once|TRBJ1-3|TRBD1
CASSPKGTAEISGNTIYF
TGTGCCAGCAGCCCCAAAGGGACAGCGGAAATCTCTGGAAACACCATATATTTT
>15|TRBV19|.|TRBJ2-2|.
CASSPSNKITGELFF
TGTGCCAGTAGTCCCTCAAACAAGATCACCGGGGAGCTGTTTTTT
>14|TRBV5-1|.|TRBJ2-5|TRBD2
CASSPGGLYVTQYF
TGCGCCAGCAGCCCCGGGGGGTTGTATGTGACCCAGTACTTC
>12|TRBV29-1|.|TRBJ2-7|.
CSVLTVLYEQYF
TGCAGCGTTTTGACAGTACTCTACGAGCAGTACTTC
>15|TRBV3-1/TRBV3-2|.|TRBJ2-5|TRBD2
CASSQPSGVGETQYF
TGTGCCAGCAGCCAACCTAGCGGGGTAGGAGAGACCCAGTACTTC
>17|TRBV3-1/TRBV3-2|.|TRBJ2-3|TRBD2
CASSQDGRAGGLDTQYF
TGTGCCAGCAGCCAAGATGGGCGAGCGGGAGGATTAGATACGCAGTATTTT
>15|TRBV19|.|TRBJ1-1|TRBD1
CASSNPGRQGREAFF
TGTGCCAGTAGCAACCCTGGACGACAGGGAAGAGAAGCTTTCTTT
>15|TRBV11-2|.|TRBJ2-4|TRBD2
CASSLEGGTGDIQYF
TGTGCCAGCAGCTTAGAGGGGGGGACTGGGGACATTCAGTACTTC
>14|TRBV6-5|.|TRBJ1-6|.
CASSSGRKNSPLHF
TGTGCCAGCAGTTCAGGGAGGAAGAATTCACCCCTCCACTTT
>14|TRBV27|few|TRBJ1-6|.
CASSPAGVLSPLHF
TGTGCCAGCAGTCCCGCGGGGGTTTTGTCACCCCTCCACTTT
>16|TRBV6-5|.|TRBJ2-2|TRBD1
CASSYYRGSNTGELFF
TGTGCCAGCAGTTACTACAGGGGGTCGAACACCGGGGAGCTGTTTTTT
>10|TRBV19|.|TRBJ1-4|.
CASSRRKLFF
TGTGCCAGTAGTCGTAGAAAACTGTTTTTT
>13|TRBV12-3/TRBV12-4|once|TRBJ1-2|.
CASSPRRDYGYTF
TGTGCCAGCAGCCCACGCCGGGACTATGGCTACACCTTC
>14|TRBV5-5|.|TRBJ2-7|.
CASSFGRASYEQYF
TGTGCCAGCAGCTTCGGCAGGGCCTCCTACGAGCAGTACTTC